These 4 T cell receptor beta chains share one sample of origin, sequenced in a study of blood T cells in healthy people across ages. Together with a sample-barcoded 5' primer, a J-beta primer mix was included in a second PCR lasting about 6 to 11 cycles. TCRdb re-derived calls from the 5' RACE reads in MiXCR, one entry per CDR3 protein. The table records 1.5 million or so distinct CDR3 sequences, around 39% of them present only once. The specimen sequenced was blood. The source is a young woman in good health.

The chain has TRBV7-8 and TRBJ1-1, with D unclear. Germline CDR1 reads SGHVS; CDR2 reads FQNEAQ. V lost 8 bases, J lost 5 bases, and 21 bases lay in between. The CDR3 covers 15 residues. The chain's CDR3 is CASGQYVQANTEAFF. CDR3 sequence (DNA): TGTGCCAGCGGCCAATACGTCCAAGCGAATACTGAAGCTTTCTTT.

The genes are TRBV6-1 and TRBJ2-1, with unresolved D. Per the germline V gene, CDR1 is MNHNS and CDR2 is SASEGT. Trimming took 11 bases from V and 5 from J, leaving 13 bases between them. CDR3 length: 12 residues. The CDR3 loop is CASQALDNEQFF. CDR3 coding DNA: TGTGCCTCTCAGGCGCTAGACAATGAGCAGTTCTTC.

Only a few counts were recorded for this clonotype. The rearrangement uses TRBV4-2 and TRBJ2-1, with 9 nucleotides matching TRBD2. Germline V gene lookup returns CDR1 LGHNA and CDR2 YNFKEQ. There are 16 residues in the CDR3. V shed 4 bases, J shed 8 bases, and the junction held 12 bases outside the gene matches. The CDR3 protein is CASSPLLSGSIDEQFF. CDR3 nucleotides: TGTGCCAGCAGCCCGCTACTTAGCGGGAGTATCGATGAGCAGTTCTTC.

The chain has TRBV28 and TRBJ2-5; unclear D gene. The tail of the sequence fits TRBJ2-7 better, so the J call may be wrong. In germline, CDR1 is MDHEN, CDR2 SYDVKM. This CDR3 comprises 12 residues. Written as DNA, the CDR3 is TGTGCCAGCAGTCCAGAGGCGTCCGAGCAGTACTTC. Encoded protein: CASSPEASEQYF.